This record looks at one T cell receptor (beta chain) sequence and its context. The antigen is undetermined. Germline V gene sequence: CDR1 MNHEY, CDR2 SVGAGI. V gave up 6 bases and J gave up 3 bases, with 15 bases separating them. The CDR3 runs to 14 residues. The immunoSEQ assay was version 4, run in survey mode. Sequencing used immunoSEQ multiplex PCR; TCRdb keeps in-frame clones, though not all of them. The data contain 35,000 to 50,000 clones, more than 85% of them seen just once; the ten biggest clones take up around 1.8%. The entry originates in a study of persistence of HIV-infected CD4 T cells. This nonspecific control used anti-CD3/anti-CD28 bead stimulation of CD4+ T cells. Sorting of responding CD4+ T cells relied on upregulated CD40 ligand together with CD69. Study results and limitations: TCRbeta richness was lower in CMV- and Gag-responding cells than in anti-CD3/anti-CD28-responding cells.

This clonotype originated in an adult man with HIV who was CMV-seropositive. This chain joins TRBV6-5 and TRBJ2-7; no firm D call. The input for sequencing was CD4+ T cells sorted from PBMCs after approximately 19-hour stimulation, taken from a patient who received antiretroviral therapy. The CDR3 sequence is CASRKRSVFYEQYF. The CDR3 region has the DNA TGTGCCAGCAGGAAACGCAGTGTCTTCTACGAGCAGTACTTC.